Each of the 31 T cell receptor beta chains below was sequenced from the same sample in a study of shared T cell receptors in the human thymus listed by TCRdb under 2021. Library generation was performed with the immunoSEQ multiplex PCR assay. In TCRdb, the immuneACCESS table is reduced to in-frame sequences with V and J assigned. These tables do not hold every clone; where another copy was compared, an unresolved V gene accounts for under half, and the others remain unexplained. This sample lists about 710,000 clones; roughly 86% were detected once. The ten largest clones take up under 0.01% of the sample. This sample also belongs to another study, concerning human thymus T cells.

Sequencing used thymocytes. The origin of the receptors is a boy under two years old with a congenital heart defect. Donor details come from another sample of the same person, matched by shared clones.

The V gene is TRBV18, the J gene TRBJ2-7; D possibly corresponds to TRBD1 (6 bases). V was shortened by 2 bases and J by 0 bases, with 11 bases between the two germline ends. The CDR3 covers 15 residues. CDR1 and CDR2 (germline): KGHSH, LQKENI. The DNA for the CDR3 is TGTGCCAGCTCACCAAGCGACAGGAGCTCCTACGAGCAGTACTTC. Residues: CASSPSDRSSYEQYF.

The V gene is TRBV4-1, the J gene TRBJ2-5; 10 bases fit TRBD2. Germline CDR1 MGHRA, CDR2 YSYEKL. CDR3 size: 16 residues. V shed 2 bases, J shed 2 bases, and the junction held 5 bases outside the gene matches. The CDR3 nucleotides are TGCGCCAGCAGCCAAAGAGCGGGGGGGCTTCAAGAGACCCAGTACTTC. Encoded protein: CASSQRAGGLQETQYF.

The V call is TRBV7-9, the J call TRBJ1-2; 11 positions agree with TRBD1. With V trimmed by 5 bases and J by 7 bases, 9 bases remained unmatched. CDR3 length equals 15 residues. Per the germline V gene, CDR1 is SEHNR and CDR2 is FQNEAQ (reference sequence). The DNA for the CDR3 is TGTGCCAGCAGCCCCTCCGGACAGGGGGCCGTTGGCTACACCTTC. Translated, it gives CASSPSGQGAVGYTF.

This chain links TRBV28 with TRBJ2-7, with a possible D match to TRBD1 (7 bases). Germline CDR1 reads MDHEN; CDR2 reads SYDVKM. The CDR3 sequence is 17 residues long. The germline V and J ends were trimmed by 5 bases and 3 bases, with 23 bases remaining between them. CDR3 residues: CASSAPRGAESFYEQYF. In DNA form, the CDR3 reads TGTGCCAGCAGTGCCCCCAGGGGGGCGGAATCCTTCTACGAGCAGTACTTC.

This chain uses TRBV4-1 with TRBJ2-3; TRBD1 matches at 7 bases. Germline V lookup: CDR1 MGHRA, CDR2 YSYEKL. The CDR3 is made up of 17 amino acids. Trimming cost V 2 bases and J 3 bases; bases outside gene matches: 11. The CDR3 DNA follows: TGCGCCAGCAGCCAACGTAATCAGGGGGTCGAGACAGATACGCAGTATTTT. It specifies CASSQRNQGVETDTQYF.

The chain carries TRBV5-1 and TRBJ2-2, with 7 bases lining up with TRBD1. Per germline, CDR1 SGHRS and CDR2 YFSETQ. The junction had 4 bases not matched to a gene; V was cut back by 4 bases and J by 4 bases. The CDR3 length is 14 residues. The DNA for the CDR3 is TGCGCCAGCAGCATGGGACAGAGCACCGGGGAGCTGTTTTTT. It codes for CASSMGQSTGELFF.

This clone was counted a few times. This chain uses TRBV6-1 with TRBJ2-7; D perhaps matches TRBD1 (6 bases). Germline V gives CDR1 MNHNS, CDR2 SASEGT. The V and J ends lost 6 bases and 4 bases respectively, with 19 bases between them. The CDR3 extends over 15 amino acids. The CDR3 bases are TGTGCCAGCAGGAGGCAGGGTGGGACAATTTACGAGCAGTACTTC. Translating gives CASRRQGGTIYEQYF.

This chain joins TRBV5-4 and TRBJ1-2, with TRBD1 matching over 8 bases. V shed 4 bases, J shed 4 bases, and the junction held 12 bases outside the gene matches. The germline V gene has CDR1 SGHNT and CDR2 YYREEE (reference sequence). CDR3 length: 16 residues. The CDR3 sequence is CASSQDWRQGSYGYTF. The CDR3 nucleotides are TGTGCCAGCAGCCAAGATTGGAGACAGGGGTCCTATGGCTACACCTTC.

The genes are TRBV2 and TRBJ2-5, with 7 bases fitting TRBD2. The CDR3 loop spans 14 amino acids. V was pared by 6 bases and J by 2 bases, with 6 bases of the junction left unmatched. Germline V gene data show CDR1 as SNHLY and CDR2 as FYNNEI. CDR3 residues: CASRDLRGQETQYF. The CDR3 coding sequence is TGTGCCAGCAGGGACCTGCGGGGGCAAGAGACCCAGTACTTC.

The J gene is TRBJ2-5, the V gene TRBV28; 7 nucleotides match TRBD1. V shed 5 bases and J 4 bases; nucleotides not matched to a gene: 10. Per germline, CDR1 MDHEN and CDR2 SYDVKM. The CDR3 sequence is 15 residues long. The CDR3 DNA is TGTGCCAGCAGTCCTAACAGGGGCGGAGGAGAGACCCAGTACTTC. It yields the protein CASSPNRGGGETQYF.

J is TRBJ2-7 and V is TRBV5-6, with 8 bases lining up with TRBD1. J lost 0 bases, V lost 5 bases, and 10 bases had no gene match. Germline V CDR1 and CDR2: SGHDT, YYEEEE. The CDR3 extends over 16 amino acids. Here the CDR3 DNA reads TGTGCCAGCAGGGCTGGACAGGGAAGGGTCTCCTACGAGCAGTACTTC. The encoded protein is CASRAGQGRVSYEQYF. The whole variable domain, remainder taken from reference TRBV5-6 and TRBJ2-7, is DAGVTQSPTHLIKTRGQQVTLRCSPKSGHDTVSWYQQALGQGPQFIFQYYEEEERQRGNFPDRFSGHQFPNYSSELNVNALLLGDSALYLCASRAGQGRVSYEQYFGPGTRLTVT.

The V and J genes are TRBV7-2 and TRBJ2-5; 15 nucleotides line up with TRBD2. Looked up from germline, CDR1 is SGHTA and CDR2 is FQGNSA. This CDR3 spans 18 amino acids. The trim removed 5 bases at V and 7 bases at J, leaving 14 bases unmatched. As DNA, the CDR3 is TGTGCCAGCAGCATCTGGACTAGCGGGGGGGACCGCGGGGCGACCCAGTACTTC. Its translation is CASSIWTSGGDRGATQYF.

The chain carries TRBV27 and TRBJ2-2, with 12 positions matching TRBD2. CDR1 MNHEY and CDR2 SMNVEV come from the germline V gene (reference sequence). This CDR3 contains 16 residues. V gave up 1 base and J gave up 5 bases; unmatched junction bases: 2. CDR3 bases: TGTGCCAGCAGTTTATGCACTAGCGGGAGGACCGGGGAGCTGTTTTTT. Encoded protein: CASSLCTSGRTGELFF.

The chain uses TRBV25-1 and TRBJ2-3, with a tentative D call TRBD1 (6 bases). Trimming left V 7 bases short and J 4 bases short, with 15 bases between. Germline V gene data show CDR1 as MGHDK and CDR2 as SYGVNS. CDR3 length equals 14 residues. The CDR3 DNA reads TGTGCCAGCACCCGCAGGGGATCGGCAGATACGCAGTATTTT. Translating it yields CASTRRGSADTQYF.

The chain couples TRBV11-2 to TRBJ2-7; tentatively, D is TRBD1 (6 bases). Trimming took 0 bases from V and 3 from J, leaving 9 bases between them. The CDR3 length is 14 residues. CDR1 is SGHAT and CDR2 is FQNNGV in the germline V gene. CDR3 residues: CASSLDRDNYEQYF. CDR3 nucleotide sequence: TGTGCCAGCAGCTTAGACCGGGACAACTACGAGCAGTACTTC.

The chain employs TRBV5-4 and TRBJ1-1; 8 bases align to TRBD1. The CDR3 spans 15 residues. The germline V gene has CDR1 SGHNT and CDR2 YYREEE (reference sequence). Trimming at V came to 0 bases and at J to 1 base, leaving 2 bases not matched to a gene. CDR3 protein: CASSLVDRANTEAFF. CDR3 DNA: TGTGCCAGCAGCTTGGTGGACAGGGCGAACACTGAAGCTTTCTTT. The whole variable domain, filled in from reference TRBV5-4 and TRBJ1-1, reads ETGVTQSPTHLIKTRGQQVTLRCSSQSGHNTVSWYQQALGQGPQFIFQYYREEENGRGNFPPRFSGLQFPNYSSELNVNALELDDSALYLCASSLVDRANTEAFFGQGTRLTVV.

The CDR3 DNA is TGTGCCAGCGGTACGGGGAGAGAGACCCAGTACTTC. Protein: CASGTGRETQYF. The chain uses TRBV2 and TRBJ2-5; possible D gene TRBD2, 5 bases. Per the germline V gene, CDR1 is SNHLY and CDR2 is FYNNEI. Trimming stripped 8 bases from V and 4 bases from J, with 11 bases between. The CDR3 consists of 12 residues.

The CDR3 sequence: CASSWTGGEQFF. The DNA of the CDR3 is TGCGCCAGCAGCTGGACAGGGGGTGAGCAGTTCTTC. This chain uses TRBV5-1 with TRBJ2-1, with 10 positions matching TRBD1. CDR1 and CDR2 (germline): SGHRS, YFSETQ. J gave up 9 bases and V 3 bases, and 0 bases lay outside the gene matches. CDR3 length equals 12 residues.

The chain has TRBV4-2 and TRBJ2-3; the D gene is possibly TRBD2 (5 bases). Germline V lookup: CDR1 LGHNA, CDR2 YNFKEQ. The V gene lost 4 bases and the J gene lost 2 bases, with 13 bases spanning the gap. The CDR3 is made up of 15 amino acids. CDR3: CASSLLVPHTDTQYF. CDR3 in DNA: TGTGCCAGCAGCCTACTAGTCCCACACACAGATACGCAGTATTTT.

The CDR3 is CASSLTFKTSGGSYEQYF. The CDR3, as DNA: TGTGCCAGCAGTTTAACTTTCAAGACTAGCGGGGGATCCTACGAGCAGTACTTC. V usage is TRBV27 and J usage is TRBJ2-7, with 12 bases that match TRBD2. From germline, CDR1 is MNHEY and CDR2 SMNVEV (reference sequence). This CDR3 is 18 amino acids long. The J segment lost 1 base and the V segment lost 2 bases, leaving 9 bases of the junction unmatched.

The CDR3 reads CASSQDVGRAVEQYF. Here the CDR3 DNA reads TGCGCCAGCAGCCAAGATGTCGGGAGGGCCGTCGAGCAGTACTTC. This sequence joins TRBV4-1 and TRBJ2-7, with TRBD2 identical over 8 bases. The germline CDR1 and CDR2 sequences are MGHRA and YSYEKL. Unmatched junction bases numbered 7, after V lost 0 bases and J lost 6 bases. The CDR3 totals 15 residues.

This rearrangement joins TRBV27 to TRBJ2-3; 11 nucleotides align to TRBD1. Germline CDR1 and CDR2: MNHEY and SMNVEV (reference sequence). CDR3 length equals 14 residues. V trimming: 9 bases; J trimming: 5 bases; junction bases outside the gene matches: 7. CDR3 protein: CASWGQGEIDTQYF. CDR3 sequence (DNA): TGTGCCAGTTGGGGACAGGGGGAGATAGATACGCAGTATTTT.

The rearrangement links TRBV5-6 to TRBJ2-5; TRBD2 aligns across 7 bases. V lost 0 bases to trimming and J lost 2 bases; unmatched junction nucleotides: 10. CDR3 length: 17 residues. CDR1 is SGHDT and CDR2 is YYEEEE in the germline V gene. DNA of the CDR3: TGTGCCAGCAGCTTGGGGTCCGAGACTAGCAAACAAGAGACCCAGTACTTC. Protein: CASSLGSETSKQETQYF.

The CDR3 reads CASRPGQGAWEQYF. The DNA of the CDR3 is TGTGCCAGCAGGCCGGGACAGGGGGCTTGGGAGCAGTACTTC. The chain is built from TRBV25-1 and TRBJ2-7; 12 bases are a match to TRBD1. Losses at the gene ends were 6 bases for V and 7 bases for J; bases not matched to a gene: 7. Germline V gene lookup returns CDR1 MGHDK and CDR2 SYGVNS. The CDR3 has 14 amino acids.

J is TRBJ1-1 and V is TRBV2, with 7 positions matching TRBD1. V dropped 1 base and J dropped 5; count of bases not matched to a gene: 4. Germline V CDR1 and CDR2: SNHLY, FYNNEI. This CDR3 has 14 residues. CDR3: CASSEEGQRTEAFF. DNA for the CDR3: TGTGCCAGCAGTGAAGAGGGACAGAGAACTGAAGCTTTCTTT.

This clone was recorded once. V and J are TRBV6-4 and TRBJ1-1; TRBD1 aligns across 7 bases. J gave up 11 bases and V 4 bases, and 7 bases lay outside the gene matches. Germline V lookup: CDR1 MRHNA, CDR2 SNTAGT. This CDR3 has 12 residues. CDR3 bases: TGTGCCAGCAGTGGACAGGGAAGTTGCGCTTTCTTT. Encoded protein: CASSGQGSCAFF.

The chain carries TRBV7-6 and TRBJ2-5; 7 bases are shared with TRBD1. Per the germline V gene, CDR1 is SGHVS and CDR2 is FNYEAQ. V dropped 5 bases and J dropped 6; count of bases not matched to a gene: 9. This CDR3 comprises 14 residues. The CDR3 protein is CASSHRQGGKTQYF. The CDR3, as DNA: TGTGCCAGCAGCCACCGACAGGGTGGAAAGACCCAGTACTTC.

The chain links TRBV29-1 to TRBJ2-5; the match to TRBD2 covers 7 bases. The CDR3 is 13 residues long. CDR1 is SQVTM and CDR2 is ANQGSEA in the germline V gene. V gave up 6 bases and J gave up 5 bases; unmatched junction bases: 9. The CDR3 bases are TGCAGCGTGGACTGGAGGGAGGGCGAGACCCAGTACTTC. Translation: CSVDWREGETQYF.

The chain carries TRBV4-3 and TRBJ2-1, with 16 positions matching TRBD2. This CDR3 comprises 20 residues. V lost 1 base and J lost 6; bases outside the gene matches: 12. Germline CDR1 is LGHNA and CDR2 is YSLEER. CDR3 in DNA: TGCGCCAGCAGCCAAGTTCTGGGTCCCGGGACTAGCGGGAGGGCCAATGAGCAGTTCTTC. Translation: CASSQVLGPGTSGRANEQFF.

The chain is built from TRBV4-3 and TRBJ2-6; 9 bases are shared with TRBD1. The CDR3 runs to 18 residues. Germline CDR1 is LGHNA and CDR2 is YSLEER. The junction had 5 bases not matched to a gene; V was cut back by 1 base and J by 1 base. The CDR3 sequence is CASSQGTGVGSGANVLTF. The CDR3 DNA sequence: TGCGCCAGCAGCCAAGGGACAGGGGTGGGGTCTGGGGCCAACGTCCTGACTTTC.

This sequence joins TRBV6-7 and TRBJ2-5; a weak D match, TRBD2 (6 bases). TRBV6-7 carries the ORF label, with uncertain function. V was pared by 4 bases and J by 2 bases, with 20 bases between. The CDR3 is 17 amino acids. CDR3 sequence (DNA): TGTGCCAGCAGTTTTTTATTCTTCCGGGACTCTCAAGAGACCCAGTACTTC. Its protein product is CASSFLFFRDSQETQYF.